The 5 T cell receptor beta chains listed next were all sequenced from one sample in a study of T-cell reconstitution after alpha-beta-depleted transplantation in children. Unique molecular identifiers were built into the TCRbeta library. TCRdb re-called the PCR reads with MiXCR, one entry per CDR3 protein. The table records fewer than 750,000 distinct CDR3 sequences, roughly 24% of them present only once. Specimen: PBMCs, mostly from graft donor cells, collected 360 days after TCRalphabeta/CD19-depleted stem cell transplant. Source of these receptors: a boy in the first two years of life who had a stem cell transplant for acute myeloid leukemia, so the T cells may come from the graft donor.

This clonotype was seen at least ten times. The rearrangement joins TRBV2 to TRBJ1-2, with D possibly being TRBD1 (6 bases). This CDR3 spans 12 amino acids. The V gene's germline CDR1 is SNHLY and CDR2 FYNNEI. The CDR3 DNA is TGTGCGCTCAACAGGGTGCACTATGGCTACACCTTC. Amino acids: CALNRVHYGYTF. The full variable domain, with the rest looked up from reference TRBV2 and TRBJ1-2, is EPEVTQTPSHQVTQMGQEVILRCVPISNHLYFYWYRQILGQKVEFLVSFYNNEISEKSEIFDDQFSVERPDGSNFTLKIRSTKLEDSAMYFCALNRVHYGYTFGSGTRLTVV.

This clonotype was seen many times. The J gene is TRBJ2-7, the V gene TRBV6-6; D possibly corresponds to TRBD1 (5 bases). V dropped 10 bases and J dropped 7 bases, with 17 bases sitting between them. From germline, CDR1 is MNHNY and CDR2 SVGAGI (reference sequence). The CDR3 contains 12 residues. CDR3: CATSVGPGEQYV. In nucleotides, the CDR3 is TGTGCCACCTCGGTGGGGCCTGGAGAGCAGTACGTC.

The chain couples TRBV28 to TRBJ2-5, with 11 positions matching TRBD2. The CDR3 extends over 16 amino acids. Germline lookup yields CDR1 MDHEN and CDR2 SYDVKM. The V segment lost 3 bases and the J segment 3 bases; nucleotides outside the gene matches: 6. In DNA, the CDR3 is TGTGCCAGCAGTTTTGGGCTAGCGGGGGGAGAAGAGACCCAGTACTTC. Protein sequence: CASSFGLAGGEETQYF.

This clonotype was found a few times. This chain uses TRBV20-1 with TRBJ1-1, with TRBD1 as a possible D gene (5 bases). This CDR3 spans 13 amino acids. In germline, CDR1 is DFQATT, CDR2 SNEGSKA (reference sequence). Trimming removed 1 base from V and 4 bases from J, with 10 bases in between. CDR3 bases: TGCAGTGCTAGAGGCAGGGCGGTCACTGAAGCTTTCTTT. This encodes CSARGRAVTEAFF.

The sample holds many counts of this clonotype. The genes are TRBV20-1 and TRBJ2-1; TRBD2 aligns across 11 bases. Germline trimming cut 6 bases from V and 6 bases from J; bases unmatched to any gene: 7. In germline, CDR1 is DFQATT, CDR2 SNEGSKA (reference sequence). The CDR3 extends over 14 amino acids. The CDR3 nucleotides are TGCAGTGCCCTGACTAGCGGGGTGATCAATGAGCAGTTCTTC. As protein: CSALTSGVINEQFF.